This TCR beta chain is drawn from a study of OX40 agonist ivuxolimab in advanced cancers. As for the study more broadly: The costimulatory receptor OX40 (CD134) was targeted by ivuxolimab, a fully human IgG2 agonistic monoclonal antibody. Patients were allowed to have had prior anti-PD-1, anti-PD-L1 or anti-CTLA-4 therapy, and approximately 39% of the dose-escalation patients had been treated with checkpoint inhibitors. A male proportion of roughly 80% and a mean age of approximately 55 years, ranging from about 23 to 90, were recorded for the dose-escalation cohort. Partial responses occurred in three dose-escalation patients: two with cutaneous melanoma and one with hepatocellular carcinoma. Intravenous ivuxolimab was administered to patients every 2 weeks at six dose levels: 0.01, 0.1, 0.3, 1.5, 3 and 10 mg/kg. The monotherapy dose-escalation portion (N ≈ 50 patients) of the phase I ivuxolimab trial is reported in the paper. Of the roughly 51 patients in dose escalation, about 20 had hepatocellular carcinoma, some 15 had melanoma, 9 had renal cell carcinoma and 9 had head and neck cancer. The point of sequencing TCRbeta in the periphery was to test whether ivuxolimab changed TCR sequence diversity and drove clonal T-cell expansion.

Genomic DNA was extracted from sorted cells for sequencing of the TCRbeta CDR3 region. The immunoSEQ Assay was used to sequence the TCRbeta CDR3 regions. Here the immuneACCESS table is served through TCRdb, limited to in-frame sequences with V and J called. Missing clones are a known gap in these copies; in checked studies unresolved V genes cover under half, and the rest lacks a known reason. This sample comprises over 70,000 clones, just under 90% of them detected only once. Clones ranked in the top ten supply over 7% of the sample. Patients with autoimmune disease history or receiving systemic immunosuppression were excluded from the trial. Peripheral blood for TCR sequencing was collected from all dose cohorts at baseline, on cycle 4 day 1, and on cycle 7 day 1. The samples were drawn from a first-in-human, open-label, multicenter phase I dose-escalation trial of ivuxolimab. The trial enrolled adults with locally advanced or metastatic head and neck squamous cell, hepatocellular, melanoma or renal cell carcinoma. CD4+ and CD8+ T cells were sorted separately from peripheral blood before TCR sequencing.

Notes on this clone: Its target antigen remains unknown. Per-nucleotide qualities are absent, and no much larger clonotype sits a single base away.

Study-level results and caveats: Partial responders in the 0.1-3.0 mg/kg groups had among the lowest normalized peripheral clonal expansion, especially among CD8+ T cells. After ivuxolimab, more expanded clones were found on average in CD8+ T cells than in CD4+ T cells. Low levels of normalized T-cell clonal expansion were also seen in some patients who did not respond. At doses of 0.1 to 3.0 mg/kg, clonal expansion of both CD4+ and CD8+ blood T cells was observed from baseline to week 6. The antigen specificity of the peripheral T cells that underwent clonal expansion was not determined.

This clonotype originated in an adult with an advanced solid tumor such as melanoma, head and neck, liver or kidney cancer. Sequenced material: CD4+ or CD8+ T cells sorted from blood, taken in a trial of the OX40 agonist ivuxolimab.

The nucleotide sequence reads as follows: TGTGCCAGCAGTTTTACTGGGGGCACTGAAGCTTTCTTT. It translates to CASSFTGGTEAFF. The sequence links TRBV27 to TRBJ1-1; TRBD1 could be the D gene, as 5 bases match. The germline V gene (reference sequence) yields MNHEY for CDR1 and SMNVEV for CDR2. The CDR3 holds 13 amino acids from the cysteine to the phenylalanine. The only DNA kept is the CDR3, 39 bases in frame from the first base. V and J are truncated by 3 bases and 4 bases respectively, leaving an intervening sequence of 9 bases.